Below, 8 T cell receptor beta chains from the same sample are listed, as sequenced in a study of blood T cells in healthy people across ages. A sample-barcoded 5' primer and a J-beta primer mix were used in a second PCR of roughly 7 to 11 cycles. TCRdb re-derived calls from the 5' RACE reads in MiXCR, one entry per CDR3 protein. The table lists roughly 930,000 distinct CDR3 sequences, about 44% of them singletons. Sequenced material: blood. These receptors were obtained from a man aged 30-40 years in good health.

This clonotype was counted only a few times. The rearrangement links TRBV15 to TRBJ2-1, with 7 bases matching TRBD2. V was clipped by 4 bases and J by 8 bases; unmatched bases: 11. Per the germline V gene, CDR1 is LNHNV and CDR2 is YYDKDF (reference sequence). This CDR3 region has 15 residues. The DNA of the CDR3 is TGTGCCACCAGCATGGGCGGGAGTATGATAGATGAGCAGTTCTTC. It codes for CATSMGGSMIDEQFF.

There are a few counts of this clonotype. The chain uses TRBV9 and TRBJ2-1, with D tentatively TRBD1 or TRBD2 (6 bases each). Germline V gene lookup returns CDR1 SGDLS and CDR2 YYNGEE. Trimming removed 0 bases from V and 4 bases from J, with 11 bases in between. The CDR3 totals 15 residues. The CDR3 DNA reads TGTGCCAGCAGCGTAGACGGGGGCCATTACAATGAGCAGTTCTTC. Residues: CASSVDGGHYNEQFF.

The gene calls are TRBV2 and TRBJ1-1, with unresolved D. The CDR3 loop spans 16 amino acids. Between the trimmed V and J ends, which lost 1 base and 4 bases, there was a span of 16 bases. Germline CDR1 SNHLY, CDR2 FYNNEI. The CDR3 coding sequence is TGTGCCAGCAGTGAAGGGGCCGGGCGGCGGGGCACTGAAGCTTTCTTT. Amino acid sequence: CASSEGAGRRGTEAFF.

The V call is TRBV27, the J call TRBJ2-1; TRBD2 is a possible D gene (5 bases). Per the germline V gene, CDR1 is MNHEY and CDR2 is SMNVEV (reference sequence). V was trimmed by 6 bases and J by 3 bases, leaving 6 bases between them. The CDR3 extends over 12 amino acids. In DNA form, the CDR3 reads TGTGCCAGCAGGGCGGGCTACAATGAGCAGTTCTTC. Protein product: CASRAGYNEQFF.

This chain uses TRBV10-3 with TRBJ1-5, with D hard to call. CDR1 ENHRY and CDR2 SYGVKD come from the germline V gene. Trimming took off 3 bases at V and 4 bases at J, with 10 bases between the two ends. The CDR3 covers 14 residues. CDR3 sequence: CAISEGQTNQPQHF. For the CDR3, the DNA is TGTGCCATCAGTGAAGGTCAGACAAATCAGCCCCAGCATTTT.

Remarks on this clonotype: An end of the junction differs from the germline gene, which may be a read error. V usage is TRBV25-1 and J usage is TRBJ2-4; 8 bases are shared with TRBD1. Germline V gene sequence: CDR1 MGHDK, CDR2 SYGVNS. This CDR3 contains 13 residues. The chain's CDR3 is CAGSEQGGDIQYF. The CDR3 DNA reads TGTGCCGGCAGTGAACAGGGGGGCGACATTCAGTACTTC.

For this clonotype: The missing conserved phenylalanine or tryptophan at the end of this CDR3 makes a read error likely. The rearrangement joins TRBV4-3 to TRBJ2-5; D remains unclear. V was trimmed by 0 bases and J by 11 bases, leaving 13 bases between them. The germline gives CDR1 LGHNA, CDR2 YSLEER. The CDR3 is made up of 13 amino acids. CDR3: CASSQDWVDEQYS. Written as DNA, the CDR3 is TGCGCCAGCAGCCAAGACTGGGTTGATGAGCAGTACTCC.

This chain joins TRBV15 and TRBJ2-3, with 7 bases aligning to TRBD1. The CDR3 sequence is 15 residues long. V lost 2 bases and J lost 3; bases outside the gene matches: 5. Germline loops: CDR1 LNHNV, CDR2 YYDKDF (reference sequence). The CDR3 DNA sequence: TGTGCCACCAGCAGAAGACAGGGCCCTACAGATACGCAGTATTTT. Translation: CATSRRQGPTDTQYF. The variable domain in full, completed from reference TRBV15 and TRBJ2-3, reads DAMVIQNPRYQVTQFGKPVTLSCSQTLNHNVMYWYQQKSSQAPKLLFHYYDKDFNNEADTPDNFQSRRPNTSFCFLDIRSPGLGDTAMYLCATSRRQGPTDTQYFGPGTRLTVL.